The following is a TCR beta chain sequence with its context. The data were taken from a study of blood T cell repertoires in COVID-19. Study background: Italy, Spain and the United States were the sources of the convalescent and acute COVID-19 samples. PBMCs, B-cell-depleted T cells, or T cells provided the cDNA or gDNA that made up the material.

Trimming took 6 bases from V and 14 from J; bases not matched to a gene: 9. CDR1 SQVTM and CDR2 ANQGSEA come from the germline V gene. The CDR3 contains 11 residues. Sequencing was performed with immunoSEQ multiplex PCR; in TCRdb, only in-frame clones are kept and a portion is missing. The profile shows hundreds of thousands of clones, around 90% of them singletons. V is TRBV29-1 and J is TRBJ2-3, with TRBD2 identical over 9 bases. The sequence came from a woman between 18 and 29 years old with acute COVID-19. The source material was PBMCs or T cells enriched from blood (not recorded which). The CDR3 region has the DNA TGCAGCGTGGAGAGCGGGAGGAAGCTGTATTTT. It yields the protein CSVESGRKLYF.